These 8 T cell receptor beta chains share one sample of origin, sequenced in a study of shared clonotypes between healthy human individuals. Repertoires were generated with immunoSEQ multiplex PCR, while TCRdb's copy carries only in-frame clones and drops some. The table lists approximately 2.5 million clones, more than 90% of them singletons. The specimen was naive CD4+ T cells sorted from blood. Subset meaning: CD45RA+ positively selected. The receptors stem from a young man in good health.

The chain employs TRBV2 and TRBJ1-5, with D maybe TRBD1 (5 bases). From germline, CDR1 is SNHLY and CDR2 FYNNEI. V lost 2 bases and J lost 0, with 11 bases in between. There are 16 residues in the CDR3. The DNA for the CDR3 is TGTGCCAGCAGTGAACAGGGCGGTTATAGCAATCAGCCCCAGCATTTT. Encoded protein: CASSEQGGYSNQPQHF. The full variable domain, rest sourced from reference TRBV2 and TRBJ1-5, is EPEVTQTPSHQVTQMGQEVILRCVPISNHLYFYWYRQILGQKVEFLVSFYNNEISEKSEIFDDQFSVERPDGSNFTLKIRSTKLEDSAMYFCASSEQGGYSNQPQHFGDGTRLSIL.

The V call is TRBV30, the J call TRBJ1-3; D remains ambiguous. The germline V gene has CDR1 GTSNPN and CDR2 SVGIG (reference sequence). This CDR3 is built from 15 residues. V lost 5 bases, J lost 0 bases, and 14 bases lay in between. The CDR3 loop reads CAWARGKSSGNTIYF. CDR3 in DNA: TGTGCCTGGGCCCGGGGTAAAAGCTCTGGAAACACCATATATTTT.

This chain connects TRBV4-1 to TRBJ1-3, with D possibly matching TRBD1 (6 bases). This CDR3 spans 17 amino acids. V lost 0 bases and J lost 1, with 13 bases in between. Germline loops: CDR1 MGHRA, CDR2 YSYEKL. CDR3: CASSQEMQGPSGNTIYF. CDR3 bases: TGCGCCAGCAGCCAAGAGATGCAGGGGCCTTCTGGAAACACCATATATTTT.

The chain is built from TRBV10-1 and TRBJ1-1; 7 bases align to TRBD1. This CDR3 contains 13 residues. Germline CDR1 WNHNN, CDR2 SYGVQD (reference sequence). J lost 1 base, V lost 6 bases, and 2 bases had no gene match. The CDR3 nucleotides are TGCGCCAGCAGCCCAGGGGGGAACACTGAAGCTTTCTTT. Protein: CASSPGGNTEAFF.

This clone was recorded only once. The chain joins TRBV7-2 to TRBJ1-2; 7 nucleotides align to TRBD1. CDR1 is SGHTA, CDR2 FQGNSA, per germline. The CDR3 totals 14 residues. The J segment lost 7 bases and the V segment lost 4 bases, leaving 9 bases of the junction unmatched. The CDR3 reads CASSSRQGTAGYTF. In DNA, the CDR3 is TGTGCCAGCAGCTCCCGACAGGGTACTGCTGGCTACACCTTC.

A remark on this clone: This sample also contains other DNA sequences that code for the same CDR3. V and J are TRBV7-6 and TRBJ2-5; TRBD2 might be the D (5 bases). The CDR3 is made up of 13 amino acids. The germline gives CDR1 SGHVS, CDR2 FNYEAQ. Trimming stripped 5 bases from V and 4 bases from J, with 11 bases between. CDR3 sequence (DNA): TGTGCCAGCAGCCGGACTGGCTTAGAGACCCAGTACTTC. This translates into CASSRTGLETQYF.

The rearrangement links TRBV5-5 to TRBJ2-1; 9 positions match TRBD1. From germline, CDR1 is SGHKS and CDR2 YYEKEE (reference sequence). J lost 3 bases, V lost 4 bases, and 8 bases had no gene match. This CDR3 region has 16 residues. CDR3: CASSPYRTGVYNEQFF. CDR3 in DNA: TGTGCCAGCAGCCCATATCGGACAGGGGTCTACAATGAGCAGTTCTTC.

This chain connects TRBV7-2 to TRBJ2-1, with TRBD2 matching over 9 bases. This CDR3 comprises 15 residues. The V gene's germline CDR1 is SGHTA and CDR2 FQGNSA. V shed 1 base and J 6 bases; nucleotides not matched to a gene: 4. CDR3 region: CASSLGRGGANEQFF. The CDR3 DNA reads as TGTGCCAGCAGCTTAGGCCGCGGGGGGGCCAATGAGCAGTTCTTC.